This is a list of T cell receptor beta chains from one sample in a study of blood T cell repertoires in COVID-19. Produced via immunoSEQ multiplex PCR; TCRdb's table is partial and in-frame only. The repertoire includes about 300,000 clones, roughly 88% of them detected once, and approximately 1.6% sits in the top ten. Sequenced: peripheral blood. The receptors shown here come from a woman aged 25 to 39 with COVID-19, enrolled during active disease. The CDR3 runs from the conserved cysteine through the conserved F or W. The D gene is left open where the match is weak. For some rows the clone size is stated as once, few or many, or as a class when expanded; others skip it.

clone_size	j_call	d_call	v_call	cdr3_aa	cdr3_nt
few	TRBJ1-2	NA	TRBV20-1	CSASATVPSYGYTF	TGCAGTGCTAGTGCAACAGTCCCATCCTATGGCTACACCTTC
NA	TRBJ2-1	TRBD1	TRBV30	CAWSIGTGSYNEQFF	TGTGCCTGGAGTATTGGGACAGGGTCGTACAATGAGCAGTTCTTC
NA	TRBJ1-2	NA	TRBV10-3	CAISLSRGDGYTF	TGTGCCATCTCCCTTTCCAGGGGCGACGGCTACACCTTC
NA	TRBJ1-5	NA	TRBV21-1	CASSHSRTGHNQPQHF	TGTGCCAGCAGCCATTCCAGGACAGGGCACAATCAGCCCCAGCATTTT
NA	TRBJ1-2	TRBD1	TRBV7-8	CASSFQGAPGGYTF	TGTGCCAGCAGCTTCCAGGGGGCGCCCGGGGGCTACACCTTC
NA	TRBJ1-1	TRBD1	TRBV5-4	CASSPGTGGLLNTEAFF	TGTGCCAGCAGCCCTGGGACAGGGGGACTCTTGAACACTGAAGCTTTCTTT
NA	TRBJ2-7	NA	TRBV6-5	CASSRDTDYEQYF	TGTGCCAGCAGTCGGGACACCGACTACGAGCAGTACTTC
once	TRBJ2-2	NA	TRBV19	CASSILATNTGELFF	TGTGCCAGTAGTATACTAGCGACGAACACCGGGGAGCTGTTTTTT
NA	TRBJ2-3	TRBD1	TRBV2	CASSEEGQGADTQYF	TGTGCCAGCAGTGAAGAGGGGCAGGGGGCAGATACGCAGTATTTT
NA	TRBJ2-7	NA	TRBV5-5	CASSLVGGEQYF	TGTGCCAGCAGCTTGGTAGGGGGCGAGCAGTACTTC
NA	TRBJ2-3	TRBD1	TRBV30	CAWSVLVDRGVRYF	TGTGCCTGGAGTGTACTCGTCGACAGGGGAGTCAGGTATTTT
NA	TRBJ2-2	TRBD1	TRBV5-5	CASSWGTGVTGELFF	TGTGCCAGCAGCTGGGGGACAGGGGTGACCGGGGAGCTGTTTTTT
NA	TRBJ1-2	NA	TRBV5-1	CASSLAGANGGYTF	TGCGCCAGCAGCTTGGCTGGGGCCAACGGAGGCTACACCTTC
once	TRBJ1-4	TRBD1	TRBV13	CASSYGQGGANEKLFF	TGTGCCAGCAGCTATGGACAGGGCGGAGCAAATGAAAAACTGTTTTTT
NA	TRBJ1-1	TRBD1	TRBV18	CASSPGTGATEAFF	TGTGCCAGCTCACCGGGGACAGGGGCCACTGAAGCTTTCTTT
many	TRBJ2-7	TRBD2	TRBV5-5	CASSLLAGVYEQYF	TGTGCCAGCAGCTTGCTAGCGGGGGTCTACGAGCAGTACTTC
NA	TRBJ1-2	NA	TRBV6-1	CASSDRGGYGYTF	TGTGCCAGCAGTGACAGGGGTGGCTATGGCTACACCTTC
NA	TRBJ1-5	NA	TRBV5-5	CASSEGLGASNQPQHF	TGTGCCAGCAGCGAGGGCTTGGGGGCGAGCAATCAGCCCCAGCATTTT
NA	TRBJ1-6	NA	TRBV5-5	CASSLDGGARWLSPLHF	TGTGCCAGCAGCTTGGATGGAGGGGCGCGCTGGCTTTCACCCCTCCACTTT
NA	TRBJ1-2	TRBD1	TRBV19	CASRTGAIGYTF	TGTGCCAGTAGGACAGGGGCTATTGGCTACACCTTC
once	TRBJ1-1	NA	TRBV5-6	CASSLSGTEAFF	TGTGCCAGCAGCTTGTCCGGCACTGAAGCTTTCTTT
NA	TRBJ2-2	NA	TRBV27	CASSFLARSPYTGELFF	TGTGCCAGCAGTTTCCTAGCAAGGAGCCCCTACACCGGGGAGCTGTTTTTT
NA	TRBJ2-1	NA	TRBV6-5	CASSIPGTVNEQFF	TGTGCCAGCAGTATCCCGGGTACGGTAAATGAGCAGTTCTTC
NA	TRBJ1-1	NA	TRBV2	CARESNNRSTLVAFF	TGTGCCAGAGAATCTAATAACCGGTCTACCCTGGTGGCTTTCTTT
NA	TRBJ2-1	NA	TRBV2	CAVRGSSHNEQFF	TGCGCCGTGAGGGGGAGCTCCCACAATGAGCAGTTCTTC
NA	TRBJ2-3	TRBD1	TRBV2	CASSSRRTGHTDTQYF	TGTGCCAGTTCCTCCCGGCGGACAGGGCACACAGATACGCAGTATTTT
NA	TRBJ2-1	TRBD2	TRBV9	CASSGTSGGSYNEQFF	TGTGCCAGCAGCGGTACTAGCGGGGGCTCCTACAATGAGCAGTTCTTC
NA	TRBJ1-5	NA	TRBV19	CASSIGPGIQPQHF	TGTGCCAGTAGTATCGGGCCAGGGATACAGCCCCAGCATTTT
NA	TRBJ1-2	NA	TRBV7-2	CASSPQQGNYGYTF	TGTGCCAGCAGCCCCCAACAGGGAAACTATGGCTACACCTTC
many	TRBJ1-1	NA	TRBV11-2	CATQGGPDEAFF	TGTGCCACTCAAGGGGGACCTGATGAAGCTTTCTTT
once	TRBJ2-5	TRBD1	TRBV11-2	CASSRTGGLVETQYF	TGTGCCAGCAGCCGGACAGGGGGCTTAGTAGAGACCCAGTACTTC
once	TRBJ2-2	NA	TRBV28	CASSLNTVELFF	TGTGCCAGCAGTTTAAATACTGTGGAGCTGTTTTTT
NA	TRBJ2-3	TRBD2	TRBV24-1	CATSDQGGGTDTQYF	TGTGCCACCAGTGATCAGGGCGGGGGGACAGATACGCAGTATTTT
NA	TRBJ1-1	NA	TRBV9	CASSVGGWTEAFF	TGTGCCAGCAGCGTAGGAGGGTGGACTGAAGCTTTCTTT
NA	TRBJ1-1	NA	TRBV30	CAWSARGNTEAFF	TGTGCCTGGAGCGCCCGGGGGAACACTGAAGCTTTCTTT
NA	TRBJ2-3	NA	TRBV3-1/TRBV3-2	CASWGGSDAQYF	TGTGCCAGCTGGGGCGGATCAGATGCGCAGTATTTT
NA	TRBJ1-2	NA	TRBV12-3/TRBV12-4	CASGGSWTAYTF	TGTGCCAGCGGGGGATCGTGGACAGCCTACACCTTC